This T cell receptor (beta chain) comes out of a study of blood T cell repertoires in COVID-19 (dated by TCRdb to about 2020). Looking at the study overall: Samples from collaborators originated in the United States, Italy and Spain and spanned both the acute and convalescent phases of COVID-19. The material from the prospective study consisted of cDNA or gDNA derived from T cells, B-cell-depleted T cells, or PBMCs. Deeply sampled blood TCRbeta repertoires from subjects exposed to, actively infected with, or recovered from COVID-19 were included in the dataset. The repertoires were released in a freely available public database intended as a resource for research on the immune response to SARS-CoV-2. Samples came from the ongoing ImmuneRACE study (first 160 participants) plus 1,254 subjects from 6 global collaborators. Sample metadata almost always included a de-identified subject ID, COVID-19 status, age in years and sex. Where available, HLA class I and class II types were obtained from metadata supplied by the sample provider rather than from assay-based typing.

Overall results and qualifications from the work: Clinical and demographic metadata were provided uncurated, with the amount varying by source and participant.

Each collaborating institution followed its own protocols to collect whole blood in K2EDTA tubes. For TCRbeta analysis, collaborator samples were shipped as frozen whole blood, as isolated PBMCs, or as DNA extracted from either sample type. The immunoSEQ Assay, a bias-controlled multiplex PCR, was used to amplify TCRbeta CDR3 regions from genomic DNA. The authors processed their data as follows. Within the assay, amplification of reference gene primers was used to estimate how many nucleated cells each sample contained. Sequence reads were collapsed and filtered to measure the absolute abundance of every unique TCRbeta CDR3 rearrangement. Productive Simpson clonality was computed per sample as the square root of Simpson's diversity index over productive rearrangements. Drawn from immuneACCESS, this table holds only the in-frame rearrangements with V and J called that TCRdb kept. Clones are partly lost; checked studies trace under half to an unresolved V gene and leave the rest unexplained. The V and J calls and clone size are taken from that table; D and trimming were inferred from the DNA. The sample table lists about 240,000 clones, 80% to 85% of them with a count of one. Around 12% of the sample rests with the top ten.

The CDR3 starts with the cysteine, ends with the phenylalanine, and has 14 residues. The only DNA kept is the CDR3, 42 bases in frame from the first base. The germline V gene specifies SGHRS as CDR1 and YFSETQ as CDR2. Trimming takes 4 bases off V and 4 bases off J; junction bases not matched to a gene: 4. The table lists this clone with a count of one. This clone's antigen is unknown. No per-base quality is available; no much larger clone lies one base away. The V and J segments used are TRBV5-1 and TRBJ1-1; 10 junctional bases match TRBD1. The sequencing input was peripheral blood. The sequence derives from an older woman with active or convalescent COVID-19. DNA sequence: TGCGCCAGCAGCCTGACAGGGGGCATCACTGAAGCTTTCTTT. It encodes CASSLTGGITEAFF.